This TCR beta chain was obtained from a study of cytomegalovirus exposure and HLA in healthy donors. With 4 bases clipped from V and 6 bases from J, the junction kept 3 bases outside the gene matches. The CDR3 runs to 13 residues. From germline, CDR1 is LNHDA and CDR2 SQIVND (reference sequence). With 60 Vbeta and 13 Jbeta primers, the PCR was carried out. Generated by immunoSEQ multiplex PCR, the TCRdb table keeps only in-frame clones and is missing some. The sample includes 130,000 or so clones, more than 70% seen only once; the top ten take about 3.9%. The V and J genes are TRBV19 and TRBJ2-7, with 10 bases that match TRBD1. The specimen sequenced was PBMCs. This receptor was identified in a middle-aged man in good health and CMV-seropositive. The CDR3 region is CASSTRTGGEQYF. The CDR3 region has the DNA TGTGCCAGTAGTACACGGACAGGGGGCGAGCAGTACTTC.